The T cell receptor beta chain under discussion was sequenced for a study of shared clonotypes between healthy human individuals. Study-wide results and caveats: When naive CD4 clonotypes were compared across four donors, around 5% were shared. The low donor count limited represented genetic and exposure-history diversity.

At a deep level, the assay was run. The assay was immunoSEQ multiplex PCR, and TCRdb's table has in-frame clones only and misses some. The top ten clones hold under 0.15% of a sample with some 2,000,000 clones, 90% to 95% of them seen once. About this clone itself: Its target is not known.

Material for sequencing was naive CD4+ T cells sorted from blood. Regarding subset: CD45RA+ positively selected. This TCR came from a young man in good health.

In nucleotides, the CDR3 is TGTGCCAGCACCGTAGGGTATGGCTACACCTTC. Translated, it gives CASTVGYGYTF. V gene TRBV28 combines with J gene TRBJ1-2; D unresolved. V dropped 7 bases and J dropped 5 bases, with 8 bases sitting between them. CDR1 and CDR2 (germline): MDHEN, SYDVKM. This CDR3 comprises 11 residues.